These 6 T cell receptor beta chains came from one sample sequenced in a study of PD-L1 blockade in urothelial cancer. Produced via immunoSEQ multiplex PCR; TCRdb's table is partial and in-frame only. The repertoire holds about 88,000 clones, with 85% to 95% as singletons. Specimen: PBMCs, collected around atezolizumab (anti-PD-L1) treatment. All receptors derive from a man in his fifties or sixties with urothelial cancer.

The chain recombines TRBV7-3 with TRBJ2-7; the match to TRBD1 covers 7 bases. Per germline, CDR1 SGHTA and CDR2 FQGTGA. V was clipped by 5 bases and J by 6 bases; unmatched bases: 7. CDR3 length: 13 residues. Here the CDR3 DNA reads TGTGCCAGCAGCGCAGACAGGGCTGGCGAGCAGTACTTC. It is translated as CASSADRAGEQYF.

CDR3 region: CASSYSWGGATDTQYF. CDR3 coding DNA: TGTGCCAGCAGTTACTCGTGGGGGGGGGCCACAGATACGCAGTATTTT. The V and J genes are TRBV6-6 and TRBJ2-3; D is perhaps TRBD2 (7 bases). V shed 0 bases and J shed 2 bases, with 12 bases lying between them. The CDR3 runs 16 residues. The germline gives CDR1 MNHNY, CDR2 SVGAGI (reference sequence).

As regards this clone: The same CDR3 arises from other DNA sequences in this sample as well. The rearrangement links TRBV15 to TRBJ1-2; 7 bases align to TRBD1. Germline V gene lookup returns CDR1 LNHNV and CDR2 YYDKDF (reference sequence). The V and J ends lost 4 bases and 2 bases, in that order; junction bases with no gene match: 7. The CDR3 runs to 15 residues. CDR3 loop: CATSTRTGGNYGYTF. DNA of the CDR3: TGTGCCACCAGCACCCGGACAGGCGGGAACTATGGCTACACCTTC.

The chain employs TRBV10-3 and TRBJ2-2, with 9 nucleotides matching TRBD2. CDR1 and CDR2 from the germline V gene are ENHRY and SYGVKD. V was pared by 2 bases and J by 7 bases, with 8 bases of the junction left unmatched. The CDR3 loop spans 16 amino acids. CDR3 protein: CAISEAGLASGGELFF. CDR3 DNA: TGTGCCATCAGTGAGGCTGGACTAGCGTCGGGCGGGGAGCTGTTTTTT.

This rearrangement joins TRBV5-1 to TRBJ2-3; 7 bases line up with TRBD2. J gave up 8 bases and V 2 bases, and 8 bases lay outside the gene matches. The germline V gene has CDR1 SGHRS and CDR2 YFSETQ. The CDR3 sequence is 14 residues long. The CDR3 loop is CASSLVAGLRTQYF. The CDR3 nucleotides are TGCGCCAGCAGCTTAGTAGCGGGCCTCCGTACGCAGTATTTT. The entire variable domain, with the rest obtained from reference TRBV5-1 and TRBJ2-3, is as follows: KAGVTQTPRYLIKTRGQQVTLSCSPISGHRSVSWYQQTPGQGLQFLFEYFSETQRNKGNFPGRFSGRQFSNSRSEMNVSTLELGDSALYLCASSLVAGLRTQYFGPGTRLTVL.

This rearrangement joins TRBV7-2 to TRBJ1-2; TRBD1 agrees at 7 bases. Trimming took 5 bases from V and 10 from J; bases not matched to a gene: 7. CDR3 length: 12 residues. Per the germline V gene, CDR1 is SGHTA and CDR2 is FQGNSA. The CDR3, as DNA: TGTGCCAGCAGCAGAGACAGGGCAACCTACACCTTC. Translation gives CASSRDRATYTF.